These 2 T cell receptor beta chains were all obtained from the same sample, sequenced in a study of blood T cell repertoires in COVID-19. Sequenced by immunoSEQ multiplex PCR; TCRdb stores in-frame clones only, minus some. In the table there are 140,000 to 150,000 clones, roughly 90% of which are singletons. Input material: PBMCs or T cells enriched from blood (not recorded which). These receptors all come from a woman aged 40 to 50 who had been exposed to COVID-19.

The J gene is TRBJ2-3, the V gene TRBV4-1, with TRBD1 as a possible D gene (5 bases). Germline V lookup: CDR1 MGHRA, CDR2 YSYEKL. Between the trimmed V and J ends, which lost 3 bases and 7 bases, there was a span of 17 bases. The CDR3 loop spans 15 amino acids. The DNA for the CDR3 is TGCGCCAGCAGCCAGGACACGGAGAAGTACTATACGCAGTATTTT. Its protein product is CASSQDTEKYYTQYF.

The chain combines TRBV9 with TRBJ2-3; D might be TRBD2 (6 bases). The CDR3 is made up of 15 amino acids. V was cut by 0 bases and J by 0 bases, with 8 bases left in between. Germline V gene lookup returns CDR1 SGDLS and CDR2 YYNGEE. The CDR3 bases are TGTGCCAGCAGCGTAGTCAGCGGGAGCACAGATACGCAGTATTTT. This translates into CASSVVSGSTDTQYF.